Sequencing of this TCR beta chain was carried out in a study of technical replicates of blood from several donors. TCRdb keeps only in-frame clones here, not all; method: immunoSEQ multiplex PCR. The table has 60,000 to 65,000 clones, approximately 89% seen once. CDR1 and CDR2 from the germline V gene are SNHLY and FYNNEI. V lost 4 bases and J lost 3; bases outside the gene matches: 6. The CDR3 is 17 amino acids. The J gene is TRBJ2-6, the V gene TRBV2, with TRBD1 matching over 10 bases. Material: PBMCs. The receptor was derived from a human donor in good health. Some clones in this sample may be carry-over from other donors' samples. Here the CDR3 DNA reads TGTGCCAGCAGTGCCGGGACAGGGGCTCGTGGGGCCAACGTCCTGACTTTC. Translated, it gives CASSAGTGARGANVLTF.